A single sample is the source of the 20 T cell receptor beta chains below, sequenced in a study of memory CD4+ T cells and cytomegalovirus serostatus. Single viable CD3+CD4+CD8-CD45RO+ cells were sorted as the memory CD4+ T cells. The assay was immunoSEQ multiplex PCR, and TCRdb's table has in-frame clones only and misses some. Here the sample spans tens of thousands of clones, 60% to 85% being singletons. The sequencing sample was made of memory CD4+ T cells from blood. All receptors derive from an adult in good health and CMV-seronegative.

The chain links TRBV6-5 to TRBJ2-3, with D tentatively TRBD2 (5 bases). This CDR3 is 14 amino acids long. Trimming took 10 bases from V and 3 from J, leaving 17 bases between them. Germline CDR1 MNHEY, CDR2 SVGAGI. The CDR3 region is CATGKLVGTDTQYF. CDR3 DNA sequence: TGTGCCACGGGAAAGCTGGTTGGGACAGATACGCAGTATTTT.

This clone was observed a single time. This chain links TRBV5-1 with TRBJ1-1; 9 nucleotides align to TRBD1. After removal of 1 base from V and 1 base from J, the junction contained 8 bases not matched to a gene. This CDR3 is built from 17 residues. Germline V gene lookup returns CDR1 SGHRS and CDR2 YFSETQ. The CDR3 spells CASSLSTGGRGNTEAFF. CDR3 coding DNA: TGCGCCAGCAGCTTGTCAACAGGGGGCAGGGGGAACACTGAAGCTTTCTTT.

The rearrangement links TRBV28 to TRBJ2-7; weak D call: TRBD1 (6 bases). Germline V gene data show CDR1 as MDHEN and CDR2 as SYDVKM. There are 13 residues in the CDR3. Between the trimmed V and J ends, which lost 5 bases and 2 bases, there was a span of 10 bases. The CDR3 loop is CASSLQGPYEQYF. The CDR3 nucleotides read TGTGCCAGCAGTCTACAGGGACCCTACGAGCAGTACTTC.

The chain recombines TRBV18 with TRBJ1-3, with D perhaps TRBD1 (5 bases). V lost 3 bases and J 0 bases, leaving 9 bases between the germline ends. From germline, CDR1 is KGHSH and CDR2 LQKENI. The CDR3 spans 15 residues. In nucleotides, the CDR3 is TGTGCCAGCTCACCCTCGGGGACCTCTGGAAACACCATATATTTT. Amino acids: CASSPSGTSGNTIYF.

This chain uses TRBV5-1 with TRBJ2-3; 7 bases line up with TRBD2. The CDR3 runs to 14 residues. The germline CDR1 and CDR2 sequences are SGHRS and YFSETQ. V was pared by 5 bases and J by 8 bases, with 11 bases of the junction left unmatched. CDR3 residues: CASSSTGTMGTQYF. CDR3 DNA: TGCGCCAGCAGTTCGACCGGGACTATGGGTACGCAGTATTTT.

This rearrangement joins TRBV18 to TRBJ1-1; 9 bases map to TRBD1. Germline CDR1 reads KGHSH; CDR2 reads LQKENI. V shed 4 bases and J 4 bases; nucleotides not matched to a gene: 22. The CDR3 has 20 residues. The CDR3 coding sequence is TGTGCCAGCTCACTACTACCCCCGCGGACAGGGGCGGAGGGCGGCACTGAAGCTTTCTTT. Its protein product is CASSLLPPRTGAEGGTEAFF.

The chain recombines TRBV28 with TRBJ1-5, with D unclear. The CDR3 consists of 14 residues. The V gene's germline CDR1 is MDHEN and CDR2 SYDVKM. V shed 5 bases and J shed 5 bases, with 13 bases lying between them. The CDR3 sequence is CASSPVVTYQPQHF. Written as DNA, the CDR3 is TGTGCCAGCAGTCCCGTTGTGACCTATCAGCCCCAGCATTTT.

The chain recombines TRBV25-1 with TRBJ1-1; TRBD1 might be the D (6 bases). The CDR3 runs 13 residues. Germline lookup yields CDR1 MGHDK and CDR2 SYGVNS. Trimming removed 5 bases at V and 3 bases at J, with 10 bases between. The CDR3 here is CASSPQGYTEAFF. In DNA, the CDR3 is TGTGCCAGCAGTCCACAGGGATACACTGAAGCTTTCTTT.

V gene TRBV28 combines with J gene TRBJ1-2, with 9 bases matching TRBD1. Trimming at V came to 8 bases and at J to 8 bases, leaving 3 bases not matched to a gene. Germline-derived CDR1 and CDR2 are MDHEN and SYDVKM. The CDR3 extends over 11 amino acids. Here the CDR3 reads CASRTGVGYTF. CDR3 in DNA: TGTGCCAGCCGGACAGGGGTCGGCTACACCTTC.

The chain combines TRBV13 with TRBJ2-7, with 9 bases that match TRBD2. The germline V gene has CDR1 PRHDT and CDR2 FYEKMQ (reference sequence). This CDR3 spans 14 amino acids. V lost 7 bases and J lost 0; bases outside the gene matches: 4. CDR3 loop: CASNSGGHSYEQYF. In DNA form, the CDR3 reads TGTGCCAGCAATAGCGGGGGTCACTCCTACGAGCAGTACTTC.

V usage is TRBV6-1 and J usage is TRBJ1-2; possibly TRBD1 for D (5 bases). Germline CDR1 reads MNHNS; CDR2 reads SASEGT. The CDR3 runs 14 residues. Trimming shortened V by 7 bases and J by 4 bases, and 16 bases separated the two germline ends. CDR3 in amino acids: CASTPGDVGYGYTF. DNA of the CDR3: TGTGCCAGCACCCCTGGGGACGTCGGCTATGGCTACACCTTC.

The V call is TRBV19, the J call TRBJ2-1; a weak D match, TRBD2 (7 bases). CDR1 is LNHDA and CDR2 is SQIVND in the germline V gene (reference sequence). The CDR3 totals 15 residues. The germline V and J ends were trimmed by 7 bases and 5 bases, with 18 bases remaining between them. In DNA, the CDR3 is TGTGCCAGTAAGGGGTCGCGGGGGCGGGACAATGAGCAGTTCTTC. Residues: CASKGSRGRDNEQFF.

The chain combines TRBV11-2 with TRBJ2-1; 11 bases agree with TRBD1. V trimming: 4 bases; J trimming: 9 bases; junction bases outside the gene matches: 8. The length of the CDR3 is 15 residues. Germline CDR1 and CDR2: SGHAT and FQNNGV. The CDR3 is CASSSSPGQGVEQFF. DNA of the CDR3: TGTGCCAGCAGCTCCAGTCCGGGACAGGGGGTTGAGCAGTTCTTC.

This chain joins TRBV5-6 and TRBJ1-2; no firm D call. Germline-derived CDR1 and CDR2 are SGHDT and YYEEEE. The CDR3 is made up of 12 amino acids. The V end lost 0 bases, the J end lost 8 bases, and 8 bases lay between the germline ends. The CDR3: CASSLGSGGYTF. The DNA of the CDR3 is TGTGCCAGCAGCTTGGGGTCGGGCGGCTACACCTTC.

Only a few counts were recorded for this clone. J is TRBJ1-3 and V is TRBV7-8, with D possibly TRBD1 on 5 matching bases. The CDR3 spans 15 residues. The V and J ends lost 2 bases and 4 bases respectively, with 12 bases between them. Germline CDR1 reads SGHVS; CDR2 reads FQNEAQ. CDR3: CASSLLGDPGNTIYF. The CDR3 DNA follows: TGTGCCAGCAGCTTACTAGGGGATCCAGGAAACACCATATATTTT.

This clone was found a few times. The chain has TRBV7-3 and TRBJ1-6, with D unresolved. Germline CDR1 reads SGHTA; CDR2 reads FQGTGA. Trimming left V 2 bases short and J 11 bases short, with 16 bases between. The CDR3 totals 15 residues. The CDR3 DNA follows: TGTGCCAGCAGCTTATCGGCAAGCTACGGGACACCCCTCCACTTT. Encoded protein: CASSLSASYGTPLHF.

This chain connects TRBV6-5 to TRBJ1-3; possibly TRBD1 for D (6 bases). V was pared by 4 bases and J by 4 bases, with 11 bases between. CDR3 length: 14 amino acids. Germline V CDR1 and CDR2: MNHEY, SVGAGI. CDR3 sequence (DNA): TGTGCCAGCAGTTTGGGGAGGGGGGGAAACACCATATATTTT. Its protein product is CASSLGRGGNTIYF.

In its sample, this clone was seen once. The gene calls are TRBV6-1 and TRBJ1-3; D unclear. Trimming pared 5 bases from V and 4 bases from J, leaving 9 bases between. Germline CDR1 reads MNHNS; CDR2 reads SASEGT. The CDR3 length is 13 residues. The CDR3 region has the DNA TGTGCCAGCAGTAGAGGGCAAGGAAACACCATATATTTT. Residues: CASSRGQGNTIYF.

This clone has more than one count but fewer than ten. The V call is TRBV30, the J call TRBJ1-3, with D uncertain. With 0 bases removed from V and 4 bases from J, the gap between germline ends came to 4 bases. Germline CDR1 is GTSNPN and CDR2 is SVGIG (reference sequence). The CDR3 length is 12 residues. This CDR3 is CAWSVRGNTIYF. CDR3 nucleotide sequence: TGTGCCTGGAGTGTACGGGGAAACACCATATATTTT.

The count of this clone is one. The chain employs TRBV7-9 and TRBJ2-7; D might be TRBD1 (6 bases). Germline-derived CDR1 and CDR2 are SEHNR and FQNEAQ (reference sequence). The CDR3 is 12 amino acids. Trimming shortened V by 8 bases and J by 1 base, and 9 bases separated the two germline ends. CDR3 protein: CASGGRSYEQYF. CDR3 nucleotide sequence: TGTGCCAGCGGGGGCAGATCCTACGAGCAGTACTTC.